The 29 T cell receptor beta chains reported below all come from one sample, sequenced in a study of human T cells and chemical hapten exposure. The sample's time point: patch test 1, 2 weeks after DPC sensitization. Treatment indicated: therapeutic diphenylcyclopropenone sensitization with weekly scalp DPC. One entry per CDR3 protein, called by TCRdb with MiXCR from the RACE reads. The data show tens of thousands of distinct CDR3 sequences, 9.8% seen once. Sample: whole blood, taken in connection with sensitization to the hapten diphenylcyclopropenone (DPC). The source of these receptors is a woman in her forties with alopecia areata. Some clones in this sample may be carry-over from other donors' samples.

This clonotype was picked up many times. The chain employs TRBV3-2 and TRBJ2-4; the table gives TRBD1 as D, unverified against the DNA. TRBV3-2 is a listed pseudogene. The CDR3 loop spans 17 amino acids. CDR3 loop: CASSQDDRGAAKNIQYF. The CDR3 bases are TGTGCCAGCAGCCAAGATGATAGGGGGGCGGCCAAAAACATTCAGTACTTC.

This clonotype was found many times. The chain uses TRBV4-3 and TRBJ2-6; 10 bases are shared with TRBD1. V trimming: 2 bases; J trimming: 0 bases; junction bases outside the gene matches: 7. Germline CDR1 reads LGHNA; CDR2 reads YSLEER. The CDR3 has 19 amino acids. CDR3 loop: CASSQRGDRGISGANVLTF. In DNA, the CDR3 is TGCGCCAGCAGCCAAAGGGGGGACAGGGGAATCTCTGGGGCCAACGTCCTGACTTTC.

This clonotype is categorized as large. The rearrangement uses TRBV20-1 and TRBJ2-1, with 10 bases matching TRBD2. Germline V lookup: CDR1 DFQATT, CDR2 SNEGSKA (reference sequence). The CDR3 is 14 residues long. The V and J ends lost 8 bases and 3 bases, in that order; junction bases with no gene match: 7. The CDR3 DNA is TGCAGTCGAATAGCGGGGGGCCGCTACAATGAGCAGTTCTTC. Translating it yields CSRIAGGRYNEQFF.

In this sample, this clonotype turned up a few times. The chain combines TRBV7-2 with TRBJ2-2; D call uncertain. CDR3 length: 16 residues. Trimming took off 4 bases at V and 6 bases at J, with 18 bases between the two ends. Germline V gives CDR1 SGHTA, CDR2 FQGNSA. This chain's CDR3 is CASSSKPPYLAGELFF. CDR3 in DNA: TGTGCCAGCAGCTCCAAACCTCCTTACTTAGCCGGGGAGCTGTTTTTT.

This clonotype was detected ten times or more. V and J are TRBV24-1 and TRBJ2-5; D is unresolved. V gave up 6 bases and J gave up 1 base, with 2 bases separating them. The CDR3 runs 11 residues. Germline-derived CDR1 and CDR2 are KGHDR and SFDVKD. DNA of the CDR3: TGTGCCACCAGTCTCCAAGAGACCCAGTACTTC. Its translation: CATSLQETQYF.

This clonotype was observed a handful of times. The chain employs TRBV29-1 and TRBJ1-1, with D uncertain. The V gene's germline CDR1 is SQVTM and CDR2 ANQGSEA. V lost 3 bases and J 5 bases, leaving 13 bases between the germline ends. CDR3 length: 13 residues. The CDR3 loop reads CSVEEGIRTEAFF. CDR3 nucleotides: TGCAGCGTTGAGGAAGGCATAAGAACTGAAGCTTTCTTT.

This clonotype occurred many times. The gene calls are TRBV20-1 and TRBJ1-6, with D uncertain. Deletions cut 3 bases from V and 2 bases from J, with 5 bases between. Germline-derived CDR1 and CDR2 are DFQATT and SNEGSKA (reference sequence). The CDR3 has 13 amino acids. The CDR3 sequence is CSASGTYNSPLHF. In DNA, the CDR3 is TGCAGTGCTAGTGGGACCTATAATTCACCCCTCCACTTT.

This clonotype has at least ten counts. V and J are TRBV28 and TRBJ2-1, with a weak D call TRBD1 (5 bases). V dropped 6 bases and J dropped 0 bases, with 12 bases sitting between them. Per the germline V gene, CDR1 is MDHEN and CDR2 is SYDVKM. The CDR3 sequence is 15 residues long. CDR3 in amino acids: CASSKGLLSYNEQFF. The CDR3 region has the DNA TGTGCCAGCAGCAAGGGGCTCCTCTCCTACAATGAGCAGTTCTTC.

This clonotype came up a few times. The chain combines TRBV29-1 with TRBJ2-5; 7 positions agree with TRBD1. Germline loops: CDR1 SQVTM, CDR2 ANQGSEA. The CDR3 has 15 amino acids. With 6 bases clipped from V and 6 bases from J, the junction kept 16 bases outside the gene matches. CDR3: CSVGTAAGPYQTQYF. The CDR3 nucleotides read TGCAGCGTAGGGACAGCGGCGGGTCCGTATCAGACCCAGTACTTC.

This clonotype has more than one count but fewer than ten. This rearrangement joins TRBV10-2 to TRBJ2-3; 9 nucleotides match TRBD2. The CDR3 is made up of 16 amino acids. From germline, CDR1 is WSHSY and CDR2 SAAADI. V shed 3 bases, J shed 2 bases, and the junction held 6 bases outside the gene matches. CDR3 bases: TGCGCCAGCAGTGATCCCCAGCGGGGGGCCACAGATACGCAGTATTTT. Protein: CASSDPQRGATDTQYF.

This clonotype was counted ten times or more. The J gene is TRBJ1-1, the V gene TRBV19, with D possibly being TRBD1 (6 bases). Germline V CDR1 and CDR2: LNHDA, SQIVND (reference sequence). The V end was cut by 3 bases, the J end by 0 bases, with 8 bases between. The CDR3 contains 14 residues. Here the CDR3 DNA reads TGTGCCAGTAGTATCGGACAGCTGAACACTGAAGCTTTCTTT. It encodes CASSIGQLNTEAFF.

This clonotype has at least ten counts. J is TRBJ2-3 and V is TRBV6-2 or TRBV6-3; a weak D match, TRBD2 (6 bases). Trimming pared 0 bases from V and 4 bases from J, leaving 20 bases between. Germline lookup yields CDR1 MNHEY and CDR2 SVGEGT. This CDR3 region has 18 residues. CDR3 residues: CASSYSRRDFDAPDTQYF. The CDR3 DNA reads as TGTGCCAGCAGTTACTCGAGGCGGGACTTTGATGCACCAGATACGCAGTATTTT.

In its sample, this clonotype was seen many times. The chain carries TRBV25-1 and TRBJ1-2; a possible D gene is TRBD1 (5 bases). The germline gives CDR1 MGHDK, CDR2 SYGVNS. The germline V and J ends were trimmed by 3 bases and 11 bases, with 19 bases remaining between them. The CDR3 runs to 14 residues. CDR3 loop: CASSDSRAQRGYTF. The CDR3 DNA sequence: TGTGCCAGCAGTGATAGCCGGGCCCAGAGGGGTTACACCTTC.

Many counts were recorded for this clonotype. The CDR3, as DNA: TGTGCCAGCAGGATGGAGACAGGGGGCTTCAATGAGCAGTTCTTC. Protein sequence: CASRMETGGFNEQFF. The chain couples TRBV6-1 to TRBJ2-1, with 10 positions matching TRBD1. V was clipped by 6 bases and J by 6 bases; unmatched bases: 8. The CDR3 extends over 15 amino acids. Germline loops: CDR1 MNHNS, CDR2 SASEGT.

This clonotype was observed at least ten times. The V gene is TRBV10-3, the J gene TRBJ1-1; D not certain. In germline, CDR1 is ENHRY, CDR2 SYGVKD. The CDR3 contains 13 residues. V was trimmed by 10 bases and J by 0 bases, leaving 12 bases between them. The chain's CDR3 is CATSQRMNTEAFF. CDR3 DNA sequence: TGTGCCACCTCACAGAGAATGAACACTGAAGCTTTCTTT.

This clonotype has only a few counts. The V gene is TRBV6-2 or TRBV6-3, the J gene TRBJ1-2, with 7 positions matching TRBD1. Germline CDR1 MNHEY, CDR2 SVGEGT. This CDR3 contains 14 residues. The V segment lost 4 bases and the J segment 12 bases; nucleotides outside the gene matches: 14. The CDR3 here is CASSSAWDSDSHTF. Written as DNA, the CDR3 is TGTGCCAGCAGTTCGGCGTGGGACAGTGATTCACACACCTTC.

This clonotype was picked up many times. The genes are TRBV28 and TRBJ2-4; weak D call: TRBD2 (7 bases). Germline lookup yields CDR1 MDHEN and CDR2 SYDVKM. The ends were cut back, 5 bases at V and 2 bases at J, with 10 bases in the middle. The CDR3 is 14 amino acids. Here the CDR3 DNA reads TGTGCCAGCAGTGGGGGGGCCCCCAAAAACATTCAGTACTTC. Translation gives CASSGGAPKNIQYF.

The table lists this clonotype with a few counts. The chain recombines TRBV10-3 with TRBJ1-4; D may be TRBD1 (5 bases). The CDR3 extends over 15 amino acids. CDR1 and CDR2 from the germline V gene are ENHRY and SYGVKD. The ends were cut back, 10 bases at V and 3 bases at J, with 18 bases in the middle. CDR3 residues: CATRMGVPPNEKLFF. The CDR3 DNA sequence: TGTGCCACCAGAATGGGGGTACCTCCTAATGAAAAACTGTTTTTT.

This clonotype showed up many times. The rearrangement joins TRBV7-2 to TRBJ2-7; D is ambiguous. The length of the CDR3 is 12 residues. V gave up 1 base and J gave up 4 bases, with 5 bases separating them. The germline CDR1 and CDR2 sequences are SGHTA and FQGNSA. CDR3 region: CASSLGRYEQYF. The DNA of the CDR3 is TGTGCCAGCAGCTTAGGAAGGTACGAGCAGTACTTC.

This clonotype has only a few counts. The rearrangement uses TRBV7-9 and TRBJ1-4; TRBD1 agrees at 9 bases. The CDR3 consists of 14 residues. Germline loops: CDR1 SEHNR, CDR2 FQNEAQ (reference sequence). With V trimmed by 3 bases and J by 7 bases, 3 bases remained unmatched. CDR3 coding DNA: TGTGCCAGCAGCTTCGGGACAGGGAGTGAAAAACTGTTTTTT. Its protein product is CASSFGTGSEKLFF.

The chain recombines TRBV3-1 with TRBJ2-5; possibly TRBD1 for D (6 bases). Trimming left V 4 bases short and J 6 bases short, with 15 bases between. The CDR3 sequence is 14 residues long. Germline lookup yields CDR1 LGHDT and CDR2 YNNKEL (reference sequence). This CDR3 reads CASSPRTVRKTQYF. CDR3 nucleotides: TGTGCCAGCAGCCCTCGGACAGTCCGAAAGACCCAGTACTTC.

This clonotype was detected ten times or more. The chain uses TRBV7-8 and TRBJ2-3; TRBD2 might be the D (6 bases). Per the germline V gene, CDR1 is SGHVS and CDR2 is FQNEAQ. There are 16 residues in the CDR3. Trimming stripped 2 bases from V and 2 bases from J, with 14 bases between. The DNA of the CDR3 is TGTGCCAGCAGCTTATTCCAGCGGGTGATCACAGATACGCAGTATTTT. This translates into CASSLFQRVITDTQYF.

In its sample, this clonotype was seen many times. V is TRBV11-2 and J is TRBJ2-1; 9 bases match TRBD2. J gave up 4 bases and V 4 bases, and 5 bases lay outside the gene matches. There are 15 residues in the CDR3. CDR1 is SGHAT, CDR2 FQNNGV, per germline. Written as DNA, the CDR3 is TGTGCCAGCAGCTACAGCGGGGGGACATACAATGAGCAGTTCTTC. The encoded protein is CASSYSGGTYNEQFF.

This clonotype was picked up a small number of times. This chain joins TRBV14 and TRBJ2-7, with 7 positions matching TRBD2. V was clipped by 4 bases and J by 7 bases; unmatched bases: 7. The CDR3 has 13 amino acids. CDR1 and CDR2 (germline): SGHDN, FVKESK. CDR3 loop: CASSRIPGGEQYF. The CDR3 DNA sequence: TGTGCCAGCAGCCGAATCCCGGGGGGAGAGCAGTACTTC.

This clonotype was counted at least ten times. V gene TRBV10-1 combines with J gene TRBJ1-1, with 7 positions matching TRBD1. The trim removed 8 bases at V and 7 bases at J, leaving 7 bases unmatched. This CDR3 contains 12 residues. Germline V gene data show CDR1 as WNHNN and CDR2 as SYGVQD (reference sequence). The CDR3 sequence is CASGDRTGEAFF. The CDR3 nucleotides are TGCGCCAGCGGGGACAGAACCGGTGAAGCTTTCTTT.

CDR3 DNA sequence: TGTGCCAGCAGCTTAGTCGGCTGGCAGCCCCAGCATTTT. This sequence encodes CASSLVGWQPQHF. The chain carries TRBV7-2 and TRBJ1-5; D is unresolved. Between the trimmed V and J ends, which lost 1 base and 7 bases, there was a span of 8 bases. This CDR3 contains 13 residues. Germline CDR1 reads SGHTA; CDR2 reads FQGNSA.

This clonotype was observed many times. The chain recombines TRBV29-1 with TRBJ1-1; D not resolved. Trimming took off 4 bases at V and 1 base at J, with 13 bases between the two ends. Germline CDR1 SQVTM, CDR2 ANQGSEA. This CDR3 has 14 residues. Here the CDR3 DNA reads TGCAGCGTTGCAGGAAGTTACGAGAACACTGAAGCTTTCTTT. Encoded protein: CSVAGSYENTEAFF.

Here the CDR3 DNA reads TGCGCCAGCAGCTTCACAGGGGGCCGGGGCACTGAAGCTTTCTTT. Its translation is CASSFTGGRGTEAFF. The chain joins TRBV5-1 to TRBJ1-1, with 9 bases lining up with TRBD1. Germline-derived CDR1 and CDR2 are SGHRS and YFSETQ. CDR3 length equals 15 residues. Trimming at V came to 2 bases and at J to 4 bases, leaving 6 bases not matched to a gene.

This clonotype came up many times. CDR3 DNA: TGCGCCAGCAGCCAAGGGATGGGGGGCAGGCCCTACGAGCAGTACTTC. Protein: CASSQGMGGRPYEQYF. This chain connects TRBV4-1 to TRBJ2-7; D might be TRBD1 or TRBD2, each matching 6 bases. The CDR3 is 16 amino acids. V gave up 1 base and J gave up 2 bases, with 15 bases separating them. CDR1 is MGHRA, CDR2 YSYEKL, per germline.